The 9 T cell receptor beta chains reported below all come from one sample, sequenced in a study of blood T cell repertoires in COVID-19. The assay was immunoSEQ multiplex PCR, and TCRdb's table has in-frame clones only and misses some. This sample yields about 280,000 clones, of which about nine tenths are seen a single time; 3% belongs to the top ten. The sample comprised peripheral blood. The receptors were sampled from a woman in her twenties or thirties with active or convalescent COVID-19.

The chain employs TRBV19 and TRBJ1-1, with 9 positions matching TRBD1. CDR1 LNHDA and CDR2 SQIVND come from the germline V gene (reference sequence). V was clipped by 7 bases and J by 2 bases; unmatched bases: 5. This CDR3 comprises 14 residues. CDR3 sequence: CASTDRGFNTEAFF. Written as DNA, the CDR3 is TGTGCCAGTACGGACAGGGGATTTAACACTGAAGCTTTCTTT.

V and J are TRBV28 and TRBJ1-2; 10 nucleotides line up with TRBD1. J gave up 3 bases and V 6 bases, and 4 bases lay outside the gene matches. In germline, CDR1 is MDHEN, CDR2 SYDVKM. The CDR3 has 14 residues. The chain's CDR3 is CASRRQGAYYGYTF. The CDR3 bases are TGTGCCAGCAGACGACAGGGGGCCTACTATGGCTACACCTTC.

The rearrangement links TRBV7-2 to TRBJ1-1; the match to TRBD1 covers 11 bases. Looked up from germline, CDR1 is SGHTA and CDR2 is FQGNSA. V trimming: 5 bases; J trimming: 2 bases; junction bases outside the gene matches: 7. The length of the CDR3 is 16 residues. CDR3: CASSPWTGGGNTEAFF. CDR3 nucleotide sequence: TGTGCCAGCAGCCCTTGGACAGGGGGCGGAAACACTGAAGCTTTCTTT.

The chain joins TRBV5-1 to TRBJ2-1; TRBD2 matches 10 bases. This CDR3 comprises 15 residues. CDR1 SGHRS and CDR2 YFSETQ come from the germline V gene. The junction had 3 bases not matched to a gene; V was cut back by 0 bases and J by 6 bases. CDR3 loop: CASSLGLAGVNEQFF. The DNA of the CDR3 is TGCGCCAGCAGCTTGGGGCTAGCGGGAGTCAATGAGCAGTTCTTC.

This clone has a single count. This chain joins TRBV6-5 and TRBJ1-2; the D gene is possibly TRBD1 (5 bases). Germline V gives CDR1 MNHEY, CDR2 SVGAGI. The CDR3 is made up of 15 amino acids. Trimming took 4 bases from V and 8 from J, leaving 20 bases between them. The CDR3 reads CASSSPQGVAWGYTF. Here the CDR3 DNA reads TGTGCCAGCAGTTCGCCTCAAGGGGTGGCGTGGGGCTACACCTTC.

The CDR3 here is CASSRRTGGGPPLHF. The DNA for the CDR3 is TGTGCCAGTAGTAGACGGACAGGGGGCGGCCCACCCCTCCACTTT. This chain links TRBV19 with TRBJ1-6, with TRBD1 matching 11 bases. Trimming cost V 4 bases and J 11 bases; bases outside gene matches: 7. CDR1 LNHDA and CDR2 SQIVND come from the germline V gene (reference sequence). CDR3 size: 15 residues.

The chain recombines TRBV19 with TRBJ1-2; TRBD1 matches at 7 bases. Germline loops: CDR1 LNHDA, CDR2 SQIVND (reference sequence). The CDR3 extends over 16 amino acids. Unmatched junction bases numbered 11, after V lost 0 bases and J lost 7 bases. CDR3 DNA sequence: TGTGCCAGTAGTATAGATAATACAGGGGCCTCCGGTGGCTACACCTTC. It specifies CASSIDNTGASGGYTF.

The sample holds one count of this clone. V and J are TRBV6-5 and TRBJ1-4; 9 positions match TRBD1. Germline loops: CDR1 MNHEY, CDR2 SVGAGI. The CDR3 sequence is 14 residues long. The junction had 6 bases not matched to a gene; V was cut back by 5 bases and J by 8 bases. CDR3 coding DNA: TGTGCCAGCAGTCGAGACAGGGGGGGGGAAAAACTGTTTTTT. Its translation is CASSRDRGGEKLFF.

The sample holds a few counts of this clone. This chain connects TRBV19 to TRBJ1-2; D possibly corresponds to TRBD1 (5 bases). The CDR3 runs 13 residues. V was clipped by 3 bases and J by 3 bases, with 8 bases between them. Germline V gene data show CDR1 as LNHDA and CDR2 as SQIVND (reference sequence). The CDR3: CASSIGTDYGYTF. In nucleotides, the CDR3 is TGTGCCAGTAGTATTGGGACTGACTATGGCTACACCTTC.